The 2 T cell receptor beta chains below all came from one sample that was sequenced in a study of blood T cell repertoires in COVID-19. Sequencing used immunoSEQ multiplex PCR; TCRdb keeps in-frame clones, though not all of them. Of 150,000 or so clones in the sample, over 65% were seen once. The sample taken for sequencing was peripheral blood. These receptors were taken from a woman of 80 years or more with active or convalescent COVID-19.

This chain joins TRBV27 and TRBJ1-1; 8 bases match TRBD1. There are 16 residues in the CDR3. CDR1 is MNHEY and CDR2 is SMNVEV in the germline V gene (reference sequence). The V segment lost 1 base and the J segment 5 bases; nucleotides outside the gene matches: 9. This CDR3 reads CASSLLTTQGATEAFF. CDR3 sequence (DNA): TGTGCCAGCAGTTTATTGACCACTCAGGGGGCAACTGAAGCTTTCTTT.

The V and J genes are TRBV19 and TRBJ1-1, with no clear D. V was shortened by 1 base and J by 4 bases, with 10 bases between the two germline ends. This CDR3 comprises 14 residues. Germline CDR1 LNHDA, CDR2 SQIVND (reference sequence). CDR3 sequence (DNA): TGTGCCAGTAGTATAGCGGCGGCCTCCACTGAAGCTTTCTTT. It encodes CASSIAAASTEAFF.